Below, 13 T cell receptor beta chains from the same sample are listed, as sequenced in a study of chemoradiotherapy in HPV16-positive cancers. TCRdb keeps only in-frame clones here, not all; method: immunoSEQ multiplex PCR. Of 6,000 to 6,500 clones in the sample, roughly 90% were seen once. The source material was blood, sampled from a patient who underwent chemoradiotherapy. The origin of the receptors is a human donor with HPV-associated anogenital cancer.

The rearrangement joins TRBV5-1 to TRBJ2-3; no clear D gene. The CDR3 runs to 15 residues. The germline gives CDR1 SGHRS, CDR2 YFSETQ. Trimming took off 0 bases at V and 0 bases at J, with 8 bases between the two ends. In DNA, the CDR3 is TGCGCCAGCAGCTTGGAAGTGCCTAGCACAGATACGCAGTATTTT. This gives the protein CASSLEVPSTDTQYF.

This rearrangement joins TRBV7-6 to TRBJ1-1, with D unclear. Germline loops: CDR1 SGHVS, CDR2 FNYEAQ. Trimming stripped 7 bases from V and 2 bases from J, with 17 bases between. The CDR3 has 15 residues. The CDR3 protein is CASTFREGLNTEAFF. As DNA, the CDR3 is TGTGCCAGCACCTTTAGGGAGGGCCTCAACACTGAAGCTTTCTTT.

The chain joins TRBV5-1 to TRBJ1-6, with D hard to call. The V end was cut by 0 bases, the J end by 9 bases, with 16 bases between. The CDR3 length is 16 residues. Per the germline V gene, CDR1 is SGHRS and CDR2 is YFSETQ. In nucleotides, the CDR3 is TGCGCCAGCAGCTTGGTGGGGAGCGGATCGGGTTCACCCCTCCACTTT. Translating gives CASSLVGSGSGSPLHF. The entire variable domain, with the rest obtained from reference TRBV5-1 and TRBJ1-6, is as follows: KAGVTQTPRYLIKTRGQQVTLSCSPISGHRSVSWYQQTPGQGLQFLFEYFSETQRNKGNFPGRFSGRQFSNSRSEMNVSTLELGDSALYLCASSLVGSGSGSPLHFGNGTRLTVT.

This chain links TRBV10-3 with TRBJ2-5; D call uncertain. Trimming cost V 2 bases and J 1 base, with 5 bases left between them. This CDR3 contains 13 residues. Germline CDR1 reads ENHRY; CDR2 reads SYGVKD. In nucleotides, the CDR3 is TGTGCCATCAGTGAGACAGCCCAAGAGACCCAGTACTTC. Translating gives CAISETAQETQYF.

The chain couples TRBV5-4 to TRBJ1-1; no reliable D call. Germline V gene sequence: CDR1 SGHNT, CDR2 YYREEE (reference sequence). This CDR3 region has 13 residues. Trimming took 0 bases from V and 0 from J, leaving 3 bases between them. CDR3 sequence (DNA): TGTGCCAGCAGCTTGGATCTGAACACTGAAGCTTTCTTT. Translated, it gives CASSLDLNTEAFF.

The chain combines TRBV5-6 with TRBJ2-2, with 7 bases lining up with TRBD1. Trimming took 2 bases from V and 0 from J; bases not matched to a gene: 4. Germline CDR1 SGHDT, CDR2 YYEEEE. The CDR3 covers 16 residues. Written as DNA, the CDR3 is TGTGCCAGCAGCTTTTCGACAGGGCCGAACACCGGGGAGCTGTTTTTT. Translation gives CASSFSTGPNTGELFF.

V is TRBV9 and J is TRBJ2-5, with a possible D match to TRBD1 (6 bases). Trimming pared 3 bases from V and 1 base from J, leaving 16 bases between. This CDR3 spans 16 amino acids. Germline V CDR1 and CDR2: SGDLS, YYNGEE. The CDR3 DNA is TGTGCCAGCAGCGCCGCCCTGAGGGGGACCCAAGAGACCCAGTACTTC. This codes for CASSAALRGTQETQYF. The full variable domain, with the rest looked up from reference TRBV9 and TRBJ2-5, is DSGVTQTPKHLITATGQRVTLRCSPRSGDLSVYWYQQSLDQGLQFLIQYYNGEERAKGNILERFSAQQFPDLHSELNLSSLELGDSALYFCASSAALRGTQETQYFGPGTRLLVL.

This sequence joins TRBV7-9 and TRBJ1-1; 7 nucleotides agree with TRBD1. The V gene end was trimmed by 5 bases and the J gene end by 9 bases; junction bases not matched to a gene: 6. Germline assignment: CDR1 SEHNR and CDR2 FQNEAQ (reference sequence). This CDR3 is 12 amino acids long. The CDR3 region has the DNA TGTGCCAGCAGCCAACAGGGGAAGAAAGCTTTCTTT. As protein: CASSQQGKKAFF.

The V and J genes are TRBV21-1 and TRBJ1-2; TRBD1 is taken as the D call from the table, unchecked against the DNA. TRBV21-1 is labeled a pseudogene. This CDR3 spans 15 amino acids. The CDR3 coding sequence is TGTGCCAGCAGCAAATACAGGGAAGGCCTATTGGGCTACACCTTC. Protein: CASSKYREGLLGYTF.

V and J are TRBV29-1 and TRBJ2-7; 9 bases match TRBD1. The CDR3 covers 13 residues. V trimming: 6 bases; J trimming: 2 bases; junction bases outside the gene matches: 5. Germline V CDR1 and CDR2: SQVTM, ANQGSEA. This CDR3 is CSVGTGSAYEQYF. The CDR3 nucleotides are TGCAGCGTCGGGACAGGGAGTGCCTACGAGCAGTACTTC.

The chain is built from TRBV11-3 and TRBJ2-1; D is unclear. Trimming left V 0 bases short and J 9 bases short, with 9 bases between. Germline V gives CDR1 SGHNT, CDR2 YENEEA. The CDR3 runs to 13 residues. As DNA, the CDR3 is TGTGCCAGCAGCTTAGAGGTATCGGGTGAGCAGTTCTTC. Encoded protein: CASSLEVSGEQFF.

The chain recombines TRBV2 with TRBJ2-7; TRBD1 might be the D (5 bases). CDR1 SNHLY and CDR2 FYNNEI come from the germline V gene. The germline V and J ends were trimmed by 5 bases and 5 bases, with 13 bases remaining between them. The CDR3 loop spans 13 amino acids. CDR3 amino acids: CASSRAGLNEQYF. Here the CDR3 DNA reads TGTGCCAGCAGTCGGGCAGGGCTAAACGAGCAGTACTTC. Together with reference TRBV2 and TRBJ2-7, the CDR3 gives the full variable domain: EPEVTQTPSHQVTQMGQEVILRCVPISNHLYFYWYRQILGQKVEFLVSFYNNEISEKSEIFDDQFSVERPDGSNFTLKIRSTKLEDSAMYFCASSRAGLNEQYFGPGTRLTVT.

The CDR3, as DNA: TGTGCCAGCAGACCGGGACCTCCAAGTAATCAGCCCCAGCATTTT. Translated: CASRPGPPSNQPQHF. This rearrangement joins TRBV5-4 to TRBJ1-5; D might be TRBD1 (5 bases). V dropped 5 bases and J dropped 4 bases, with 16 bases sitting between them. The CDR3 extends over 15 amino acids. Germline V gives CDR1 SGHNT, CDR2 YYREEE (reference sequence).